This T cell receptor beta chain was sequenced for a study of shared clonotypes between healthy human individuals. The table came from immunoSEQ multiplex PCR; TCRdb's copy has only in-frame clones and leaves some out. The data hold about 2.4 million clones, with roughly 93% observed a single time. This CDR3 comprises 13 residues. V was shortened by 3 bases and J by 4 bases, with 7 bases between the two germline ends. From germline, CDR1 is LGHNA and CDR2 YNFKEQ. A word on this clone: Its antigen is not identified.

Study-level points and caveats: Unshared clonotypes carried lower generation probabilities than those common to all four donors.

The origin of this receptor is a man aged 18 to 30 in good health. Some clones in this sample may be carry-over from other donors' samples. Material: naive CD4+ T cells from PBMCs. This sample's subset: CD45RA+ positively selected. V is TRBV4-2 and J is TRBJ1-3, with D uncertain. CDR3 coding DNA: TGTGCCAGCAGCCATCAAGGGGGAAACACCATATATTTT. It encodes CASSHQGGNTIYF.